Each of the 11 T cell receptor beta chains below was sequenced from the same sample in a study of regulatory T cells in long-lasting Graves disease. Arm-PCR of CDR3 regions and iRepertoire HTBI primers were the basis on which TCR beta libraries were built. TCRdb called the multiplex PCR reads again in MiXCR, with one record for every CDR3 protein. The repertoire holds roughly 350,000 distinct CDR3 sequences, with around 15% as singletons. This sample's time point: newly diagnosed GD, antithyroid drugs for less than 3 months. There was RNA extracted from PBMCs, and the TCR library was made from it. This sample was also put to use in a study of T cells in Graves' hyperthyroidism and ophthalmopathy.

The starting material was peripheral blood mononuclear cells (PBMCs), obtained at new diagnosis, from a patient treated with antithyroid drugs. These receptor sequences come from a middle-aged man with Graves disease.

Note on this clonotype: The conserved closing phenylalanine or tryptophan is absent in this CDR3, likely reflecting a read error. J is TRBJ2-5 and V is TRBV18; D call uncertain. V gave up 0 bases and J gave up 6 bases, with 5 bases separating them. Looked up from germline, CDR1 is KGHSH and CDR2 is LQKENI. This CDR3 is 12 amino acids long. CDR3 region: CASSPPRKTQYL. CDR3 nucleotides: TGTGCCAGCTCACCACCGCGGAAGACCCAGTACCTC.

The V call is TRBV18, the J call TRBJ2-7; 7 positions agree with TRBD1. CDR1 and CDR2 from the germline V gene are KGHSH and LQKENI. Trimming at V came to 2 bases and at J to 6 bases, leaving 16 bases not matched to a gene. The CDR3 has 17 residues. The CDR3 bases are TGTGCCAGCTCACCAGGCGGTTTGGGGACAGCCATTCCCGAGCAGTACTTC. It yields the protein CASSPGGLGTAIPEQYF. The full variable domain, in which reference TRBV18 and TRBJ2-7 provide the parts outside the CDR3, is NAGVMQNPRHLVRRRGQEARLRCSPMKGHSHVYWYRQLPEEGLKFMVYLQKENIIDESGMPKERFSAEFPKEGPSILRIQQVVRGDSAAYFCASSPGGLGTAIPEQYFGPGTRLTVT.

The chain employs TRBV19 and TRBJ2-5, with 9 bases that match TRBD1. Germline assignment: CDR1 LNHDA and CDR2 SQIVND (reference sequence). The CDR3 sequence is 14 residues long. J lost 5 bases, V lost 3 bases, and 4 bases had no gene match. Here the CDR3 DNA reads TGTGCCAGTAGTATTCGGGACAGGGCGGAGACCCAGTACTTC. Residues: CASSIRDRAETQYF.

This clonotype was seen ten or more times. V is TRBV7-3 and J is TRBJ2-5; TRBD2 is a possible D gene (6 bases). The CDR3 contains 15 residues. Trimming cost V 5 bases and J 2 bases, with 15 bases left between them. Germline V gene lookup returns CDR1 SGHTA and CDR2 FQGTGA. The CDR3 protein is CASSPGAGPQETQYF. CDR3 DNA sequence: TGTGCCAGCAGCCCCGGGGCGGGGCCACAAGAGACCCAGTACTTC.

This clonotype showed up many times. This chain links TRBV12-3 or TRBV12-4 with TRBJ1-3, with D perhaps matching TRBD1 (5 bases). V was cut by 5 bases and J by 0 bases, with 11 bases left in between. The CDR3 has 15 residues. The CDR3 region is CASSQQANSGNTIYF. The DNA of the CDR3 is TGTGCCAGCAGTCAACAGGCGAACTCTGGAAACACCATATATTTT.

As for this clonotype: This could be a read error, since a much larger clone is one nucleotide away. The genes are TRBV6-6 and TRBJ1-1, with D uncertain. The CDR3 runs 16 residues. CDR1 is MNHNY, CDR2 SVGAGI, per germline (reference sequence). Trimming took 0 bases from V and 4 from J, leaving 15 bases between them. CDR3: CASSYSRMRESTEAFF. The CDR3 bases are TGTGCCAGCAGTTACTCGAGGATGCGGGAGAGCACTGAAGCTTTCTTT.

This clonotype occurred a few times. The rearrangement joins TRBV5-4 to TRBJ2-7; TRBD1 matches 7 bases. Trimming removed 2 bases from V and 1 base from J; junction bases left unmatched: 3. In germline, CDR1 is SGHNT, CDR2 YYREEE (reference sequence). This CDR3 has 14 amino acids. In DNA form, the CDR3 reads TGTGCCAGCAGCTTCCGGGACAGATCCTACGAGCAGTACTTC. This codes for CASSFRDRSYEQYF. The variable domain in full, completed from reference TRBV5-4 and TRBJ2-7, reads ETGVTQSPTHLIKTRGQQVTLRCSSQSGHNTVSWYQQALGQGPQFIFQYYREEENGRGNFPPRFSGLQFPNYSSELNVNALELDDSALYLCASSFRDRSYEQYFGPGTRLTVT.

Many counts were recorded for this clonotype. The V call is TRBV7-2, the J call TRBJ2-7; D gene uncertain. The CDR3 is 14 amino acids. The germline V gene encodes CDR1 SGHTA and CDR2 FQGNSA. V lost 1 base to trimming and J lost 6 bases, with 13 bases between them. CDR3 DNA sequence: TGTGCCAGCAGCTTAGGCGGCTCATCGGGCGAGCAGTACTTC. It encodes CASSLGGSSGEQYF.

CDR3 sequence reads: CASSDTGGGETQYF. DNA of the CDR3: TGTGCCAGCAGCGATACTGGCGGGGGGGAGACCCAGTACTTC. V is TRBV3-1 and J is TRBJ2-5; 8 nucleotides agree with TRBD2. The ends lost 5 bases at V and 5 bases at J; junction bases unmatched: 7. The CDR3 loop spans 14 amino acids. Germline V gene sequence: CDR1 LGHDT, CDR2 YNNKEL (reference sequence).

This clonotype turned up a few times. V usage is TRBV25-1 and J usage is TRBJ2-7; 9 bases line up with TRBD1. This CDR3 comprises 14 residues. Germline trimming cut 6 bases from V and 2 bases from J; bases unmatched to any gene: 5. The germline gives CDR1 MGHDK, CDR2 SYGVNS. This chain's CDR3 is CASSWTGAAYEQYF. CDR3 sequence (DNA): TGTGCCAGCAGCTGGACAGGGGCAGCCTACGAGCAGTACTTC.

This clonotype came up many times. The chain has TRBV7-6 and TRBJ2-3; no reliable D call. Germline V lookup: CDR1 SGHVS, CDR2 FNYEAQ. The CDR3 is made up of 14 amino acids. V was trimmed by 4 bases and J by 3 bases, leaving 11 bases between them. The CDR3 spells CASSSFWKTDTQYF. The CDR3 DNA reads as TGTGCCAGCAGCTCCTTTTGGAAGACAGATACGCAGTATTTT.